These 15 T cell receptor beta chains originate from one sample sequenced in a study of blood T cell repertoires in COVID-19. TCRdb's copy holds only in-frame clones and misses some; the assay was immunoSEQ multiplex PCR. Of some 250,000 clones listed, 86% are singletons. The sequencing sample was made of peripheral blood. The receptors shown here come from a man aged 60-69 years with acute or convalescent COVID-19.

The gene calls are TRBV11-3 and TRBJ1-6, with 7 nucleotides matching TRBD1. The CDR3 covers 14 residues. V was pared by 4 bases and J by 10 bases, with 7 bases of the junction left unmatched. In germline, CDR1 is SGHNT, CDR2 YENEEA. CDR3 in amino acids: CASSSGQVKSPLHF. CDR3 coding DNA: TGTGCCAGCAGCTCCGGACAGGTTAAATCACCCCTCCACTTT.

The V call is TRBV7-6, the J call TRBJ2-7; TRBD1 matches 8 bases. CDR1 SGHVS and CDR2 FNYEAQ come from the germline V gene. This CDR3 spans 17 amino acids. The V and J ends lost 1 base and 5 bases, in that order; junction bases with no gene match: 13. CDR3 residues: CASSLGIPGGGMDEQYF. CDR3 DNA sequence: TGTGCCAGCAGCTTAGGCATTCCAGGGGGCGGTATGGACGAGCAGTACTTC.

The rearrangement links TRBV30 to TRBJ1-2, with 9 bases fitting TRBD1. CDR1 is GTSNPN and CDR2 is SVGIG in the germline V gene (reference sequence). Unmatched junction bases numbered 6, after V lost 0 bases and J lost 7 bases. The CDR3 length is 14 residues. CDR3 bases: TGTGCCTGGAGTGTCGTCGGGACAGGGCTTGGCTACACCTTC. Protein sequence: CAWSVVGTGLGYTF.

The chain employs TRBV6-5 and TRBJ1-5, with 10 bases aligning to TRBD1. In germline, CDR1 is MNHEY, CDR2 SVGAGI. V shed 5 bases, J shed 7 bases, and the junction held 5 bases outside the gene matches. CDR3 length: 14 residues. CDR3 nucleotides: TGTGCCAGCAGTAAGGACAGGGGGTACCAGCCCCAGCATTTT. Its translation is CASSKDRGYQPQHF.

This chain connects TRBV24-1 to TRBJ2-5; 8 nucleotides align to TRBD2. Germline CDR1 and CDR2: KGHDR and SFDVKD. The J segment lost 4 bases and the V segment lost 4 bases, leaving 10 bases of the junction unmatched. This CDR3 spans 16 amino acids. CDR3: CATSDPLAGYGETQYF. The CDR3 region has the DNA TGTGCCACCAGTGACCCCTTAGCGGGATATGGAGAGACCCAGTACTTC.

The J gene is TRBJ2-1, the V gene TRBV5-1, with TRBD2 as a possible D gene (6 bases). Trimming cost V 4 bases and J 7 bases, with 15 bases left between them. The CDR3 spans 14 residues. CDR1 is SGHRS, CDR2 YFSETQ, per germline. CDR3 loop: CASSQALALNEQFF. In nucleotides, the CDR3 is TGCGCCAGCAGCCAAGCACTAGCCTTGAATGAGCAGTTCTTC.

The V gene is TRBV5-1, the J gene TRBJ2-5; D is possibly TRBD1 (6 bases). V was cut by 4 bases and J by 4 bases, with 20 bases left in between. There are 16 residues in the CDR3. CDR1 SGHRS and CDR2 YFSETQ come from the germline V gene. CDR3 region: CASSPGTTGFGETQYF. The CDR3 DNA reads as TGCGCCAGCAGCCCTGGGACAACCGGGTTCGGAGAGACCCAGTACTTC.

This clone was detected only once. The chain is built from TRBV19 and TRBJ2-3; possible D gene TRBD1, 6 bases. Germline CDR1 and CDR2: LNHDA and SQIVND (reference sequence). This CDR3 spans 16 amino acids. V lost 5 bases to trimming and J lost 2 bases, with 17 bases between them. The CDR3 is CASSPMTGAYTDTQYF. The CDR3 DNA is TGTGCCAGTAGTCCCATGACAGGTGCCTACACAGATACGCAGTATTTT.

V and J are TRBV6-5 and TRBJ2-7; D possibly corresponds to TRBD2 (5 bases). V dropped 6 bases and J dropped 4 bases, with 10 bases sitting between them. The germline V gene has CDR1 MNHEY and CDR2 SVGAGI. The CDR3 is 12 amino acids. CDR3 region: CASRWTSYEQYF. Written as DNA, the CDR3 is TGTGCCAGCAGATGGACTTCATACGAGCAGTACTTC.

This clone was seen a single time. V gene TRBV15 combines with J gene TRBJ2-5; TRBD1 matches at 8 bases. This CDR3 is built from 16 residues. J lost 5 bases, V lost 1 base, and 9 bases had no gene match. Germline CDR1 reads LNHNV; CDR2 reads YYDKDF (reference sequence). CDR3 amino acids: CATSRGGTGGRETQYF. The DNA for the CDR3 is TGTGCCACCAGCAGAGGTGGGACAGGCGGCCGGGAGACCCAGTACTTC.

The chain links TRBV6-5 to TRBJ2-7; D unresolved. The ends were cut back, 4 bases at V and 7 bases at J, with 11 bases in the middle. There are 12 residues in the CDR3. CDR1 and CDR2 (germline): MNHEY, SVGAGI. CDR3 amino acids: CASSSPPREQYF. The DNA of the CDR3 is TGTGCCAGCAGTTCTCCACCTAGGGAGCAGTACTTC.

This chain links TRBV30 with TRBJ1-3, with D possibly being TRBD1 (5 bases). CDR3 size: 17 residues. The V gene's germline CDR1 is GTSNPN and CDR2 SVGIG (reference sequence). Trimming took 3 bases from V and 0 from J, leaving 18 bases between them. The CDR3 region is CAWRKPGTGYSGNTIYF. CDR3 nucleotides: TGTGCCTGGAGGAAACCCGGGACTGGATACTCTGGAAACACCATATATTTT. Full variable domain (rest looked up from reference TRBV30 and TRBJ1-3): SQTIHQWPATLVQPVGSPLSLECTVEGTSNPNLYWYRQAAGRGLQLLFYSVGIGQISSEVPQNLSASRPQDRQFILSSKKLLLSDSGFYLCAWRKPGTGYSGNTIYFGEGSWLTVV.

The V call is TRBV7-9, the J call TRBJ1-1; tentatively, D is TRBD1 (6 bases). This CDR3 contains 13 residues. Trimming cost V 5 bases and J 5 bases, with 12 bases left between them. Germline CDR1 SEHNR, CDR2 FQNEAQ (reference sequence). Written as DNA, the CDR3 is TGTGCCAGCAGCCTAAAGGGGGAGACTGAAGCTTTCTTT. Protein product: CASSLKGETEAFF.

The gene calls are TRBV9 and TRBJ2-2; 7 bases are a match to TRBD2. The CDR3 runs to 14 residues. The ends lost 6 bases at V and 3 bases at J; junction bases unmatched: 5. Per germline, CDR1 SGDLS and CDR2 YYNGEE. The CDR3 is CASTKTSYTGELFF. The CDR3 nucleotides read TGTGCCAGCACGAAGACTAGCTACACCGGGGAGCTGTTTTTT.

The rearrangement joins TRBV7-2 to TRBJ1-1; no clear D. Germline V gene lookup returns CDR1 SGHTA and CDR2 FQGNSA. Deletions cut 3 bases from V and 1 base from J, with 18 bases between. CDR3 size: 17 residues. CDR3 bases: TGTGCCAGCAGCTTCGGGCGGGGAAACCCACAGAACACTGAAGCTTTCTTT. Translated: CASSFGRGNPQNTEAFF.